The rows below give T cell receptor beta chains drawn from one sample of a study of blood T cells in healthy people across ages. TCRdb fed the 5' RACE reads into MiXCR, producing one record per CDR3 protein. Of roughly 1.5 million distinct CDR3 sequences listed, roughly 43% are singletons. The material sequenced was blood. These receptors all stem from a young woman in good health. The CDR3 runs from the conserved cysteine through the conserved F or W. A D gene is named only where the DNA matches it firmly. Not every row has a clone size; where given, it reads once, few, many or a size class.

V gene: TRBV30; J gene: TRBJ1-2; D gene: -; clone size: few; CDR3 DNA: TGTGCCTGGAATAGAGGGGGATATCCTGAAGGCTACACCTTC; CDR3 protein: CAWNRGGYPEGYTF
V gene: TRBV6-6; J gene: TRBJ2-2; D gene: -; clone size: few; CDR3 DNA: TGTGCCAGCCAACGGAACACCGGGGAGCTGTTTTTT; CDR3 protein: CASQRNTGELFF
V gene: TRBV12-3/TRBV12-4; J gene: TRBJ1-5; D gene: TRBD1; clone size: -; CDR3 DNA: TGTGCCAGCAGTCTGGCGGGGGGCCAGGGGGTAAATCAGCCCCAGCATTTT; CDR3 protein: CASSLAGGQGVNQPQHF
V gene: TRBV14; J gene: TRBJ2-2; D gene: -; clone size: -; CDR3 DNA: TGTGCCAGCAGCCATGGGCTTATCGGGGAGCTGTTTTTT; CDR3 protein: CASSHGLIGELFF
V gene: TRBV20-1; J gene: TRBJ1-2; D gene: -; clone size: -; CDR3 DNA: TGCAGTGCTCATATCACGGACCCTCGCTATGGCTACACCTTC; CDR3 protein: CSAHITDPRYGYTF
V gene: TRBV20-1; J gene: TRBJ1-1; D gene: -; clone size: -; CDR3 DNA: TGCAGTGCTAGAACTCCAGAGGGGTACACTGAAGCTTTCTTT; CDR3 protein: CSARTPEGYTEAFF
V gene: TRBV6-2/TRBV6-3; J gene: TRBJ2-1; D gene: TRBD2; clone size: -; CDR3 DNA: TGTGCCAGCAGTACCCTCCGGGCGGGAGGCTCCAATGAGCAGTTCTTC; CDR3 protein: CASSTLRAGGSNEQFF
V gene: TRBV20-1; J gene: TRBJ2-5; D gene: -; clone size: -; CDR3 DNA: TGCAGTGCTAGAGGGGGGCAACAACGCAATGAGCAGTACTTC; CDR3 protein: CSARGGQQRNEQYF
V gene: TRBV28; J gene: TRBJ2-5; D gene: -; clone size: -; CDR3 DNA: TGTGCCAGCAGCTCCCTTATCGTTCCCTCAAGGCCCCCAGAGACCCAGTACTTC; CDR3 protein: CASSSLIVPSRPPETQYF
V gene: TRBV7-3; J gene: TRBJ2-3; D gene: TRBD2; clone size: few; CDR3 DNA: TGTGCCAGCAGCTTAAATCCTAGCGGGAGATCAGATACGCAGTATTTT; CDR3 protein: CASSLNPSGRSDTQYF
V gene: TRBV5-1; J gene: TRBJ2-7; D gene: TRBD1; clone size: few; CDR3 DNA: TGCGCCAGCAGCTTGGGGACAGGGGGCTGGGTTGATAATGAGCAGTACTTC; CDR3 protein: CASSLGTGGWVDNEQYF
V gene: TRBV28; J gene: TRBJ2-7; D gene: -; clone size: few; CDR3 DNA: TGTGCCAGCAGTAATAACAGGGCCTACGAGCAGTACTTC; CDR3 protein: CASSNNRAYEQYF
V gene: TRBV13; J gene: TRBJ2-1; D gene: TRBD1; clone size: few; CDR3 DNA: TGTGCCAGCAGCCAGGGACAGTACTGGGACCGCTCCTACAATGAGCAGTTCTTC; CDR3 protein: CASSQGQYWDRSYNEQFF
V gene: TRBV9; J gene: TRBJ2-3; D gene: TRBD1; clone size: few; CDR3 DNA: TGTGCCAGCAGCCCACCGGGACAGGTCACAGATACGCAGTATTTT; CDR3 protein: CASSPPGQVTDTQYF
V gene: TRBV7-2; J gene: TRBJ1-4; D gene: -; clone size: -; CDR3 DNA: TGTGCCAGCAGCCAGGCAAAGGCAACTAATGAAAAACTGTTTTTT; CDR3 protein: CASSQAKATNEKLFF
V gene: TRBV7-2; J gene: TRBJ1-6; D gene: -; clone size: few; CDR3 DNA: TGTGCCAGCAGCTTCTCACAGGGAGGCTCACCCCTCCACTTT; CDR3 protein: CASSFSQGGSPLHF
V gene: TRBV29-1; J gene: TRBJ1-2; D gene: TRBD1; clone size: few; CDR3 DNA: TGCAGCGTCACGGGACAGGGGACTCGCTACACCTTC; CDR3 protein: CSVTGQGTRYTF
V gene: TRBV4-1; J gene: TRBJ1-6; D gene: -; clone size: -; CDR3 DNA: TGCGCCAGCAGCCAAGCGGATCGGAATTCACCCCTCCACTTT; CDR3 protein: CASSQADRNSPLHF
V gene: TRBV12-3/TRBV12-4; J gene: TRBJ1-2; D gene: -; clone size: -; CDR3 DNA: TGTGCCAGCAGTCCTCGGACAATAATAAATCGTGGCTACACCTTC; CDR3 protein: CASSPRTIINRGYTF
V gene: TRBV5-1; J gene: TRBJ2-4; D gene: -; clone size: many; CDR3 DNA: TGCGCCAGCAGGTCGGCGGGCGATCTCAAAAACATTCAGTACTTC; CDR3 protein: CASRSAGDLKNIQYF
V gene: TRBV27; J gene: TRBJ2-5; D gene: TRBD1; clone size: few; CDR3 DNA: TGTGCCAGCAGTTTTGGACAGGGGGCATGGGAGCAGTACTTC; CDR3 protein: CASSFGQGAWEQYF
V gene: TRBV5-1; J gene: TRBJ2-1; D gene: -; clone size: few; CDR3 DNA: TGCGCCAGCAGCATTGCTGGGGTGGGTCTCAATGAGCAGTTCTTC; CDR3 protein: CASSIAGVGLNEQFF
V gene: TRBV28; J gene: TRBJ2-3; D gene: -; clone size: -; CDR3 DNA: TGTGCCAGCAGTTTTCCCCTCTTGGGGCTGGGGAGCACAGATACGCAGTATTTT; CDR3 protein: CASSFPLLGLGSTDTQYF
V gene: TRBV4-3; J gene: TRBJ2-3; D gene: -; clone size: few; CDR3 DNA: TGCGCCAGCAGCCAAGAACGACATGGCACAGATACGCAGTATTTT; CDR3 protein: CASSQERHGTDTQYF
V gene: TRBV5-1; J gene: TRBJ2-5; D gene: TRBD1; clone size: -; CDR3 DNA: TGCGCCAGCAGCATTGGACAGGGCCTCCAAGAGACCCAGTACTTC; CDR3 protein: CASSIGQGLQETQYF
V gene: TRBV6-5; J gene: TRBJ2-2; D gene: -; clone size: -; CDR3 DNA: TGTGCCAGCAGTTACTACAGGTCCACCGGGGAGCTGTTTTTT; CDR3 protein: CASSYYRSTGELFF
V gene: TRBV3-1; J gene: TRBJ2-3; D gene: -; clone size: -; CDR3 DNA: TGTGCCAGCAGCCAAGATCCGGGAGATACGCAGTATTTT; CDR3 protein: CASSQDPGDTQYF